Listed below are T cell receptor beta chains from one sample, sequenced in a study of cytomegalovirus exposure and HLA in healthy donors. Produced via immunoSEQ multiplex PCR; TCRdb's table is partial and in-frame only. The sample has about 160,000 clones; roughly nine tenths are singletons. Sequences were obtained from PBMCs. These receptors were taken from a woman in her twenties or thirties in good health and CMV-seronegative. CDR3s include the opening cysteine and the closing phenylalanine or tryptophan. Fields, in order: D gene, J gene, clone size, V gene, CDR3 DNA, CDR3 protein. D genes are given only for firm matches. Only some rows state a clone size, as once, few, many or a class for expanded clones.

-,TRBJ1-1,-,TRBV6-1,TGTGCCAGCTGGGGCGTTGCGATAGGGACTGAAGCTTTCTTT,CASWGVAIGTEAFF
-,TRBJ1-2,once,TRBV28,TGTGCCAGCAGTTTAGGGGGGGTCGGTCGCGGCTACACCTTC,CASSLGGVGRGYTF
-,TRBJ2-3,-,TRBV5-1,TGCGCCAGCAGCTTGGAGGCGTTAGGCACAGATACGCAGTATTTT,CASSLEALGTDTQYF
TRBD2,TRBJ2-7,-,TRBV11-2,TGTGCCAGCAGCTTAGCGGGACTAGCCAACGAGCAGTACTTC,CASSLAGLANEQYF
-,TRBJ1-5,-,TRBV7-2,TGTGCCAGCAGCTCCTCGCCCGCACAGGGTGACCAGCATTTT,CASSSSPAQGDQHF
TRBD2,TRBJ2-1,-,TRBV5-6,TGTGCCAGCAGCTTGGGGACTAGAGACGAGCAGTTCTTC,CASSLGTRDEQFF
-,TRBJ1-5,many,TRBV30,TGTGCCTGGAGTGCCGGGTTTAGCAATCAGCCCCAGCATTTT,CAWSAGFSNQPQHF
-,TRBJ2-5,-,TRBV2,TGTGCCAGCAGTAAAAGCACAGGGAGGCAGACCCAGTACTTC,CASSKSTGRQTQYF
-,TRBJ2-7,-,TRBV7-6,TGTGCCAGCAGCTTAGGTGAGACTTTCTCCTACGAGCAGTACTTC,CASSLGETFSYEQYF
-,TRBJ1-1,-,TRBV25-1,TGTGCCAGCAGGGGGCGGCCGACGAACACTGAAGCTTTCTTT,CASRGRPTNTEAFF
-,TRBJ1-2,-,TRBV19,TGTGCCAGTAGAGCTCGGTATGGCTACACCTTC,CASRARYGYTF
-,TRBJ1-6,-,TRBV5-1,TGCGCCAGCAGCTTAAAATCCCCCGGGGCAAGTTCACCCCTCCACTTT,CASSLKSPGASSPLHF
-,TRBJ1-2,-,TRBV5-1,TGCGCCAGCAGCTTGGGCCGTGGACAGATAAACTATGGCTACACCTTC,CASSLGRGQINYGYTF
-,TRBJ1-1,-,TRBV29-1,TGCAGCGTTGGGGAGGGTACTGAAGCTTTCTTT,CSVGEGTEAFF
TRBD1,TRBJ2-1,-,TRBV6-5,TGTGCCAGCACCGAGACAGGGACCTACAATGAGCAGTTCTTC,CASTETGTYNEQFF
TRBD1,TRBJ1-1,-,TRBV2,TGTGCCAGCAGGGACAGGGCTGGCACTGAAGCTTTCTTT,CASRDRAGTEAFF
-,TRBJ2-1,-,TRBV5-1,TGCGCCAGCAGCCCGATGCTGCAGGGGTACAATGAGCAGTTCTTC,CASSPMLQGYNEQFF
-,TRBJ1-1,-,TRBV11-2,TGTGCCAGCAGCTTCCCCGGAGATTTCACTGAAGCTTTCTTT,CASSFPGDFTEAFF
-,TRBJ1-1,once,TRBV28,TGTGCCAGCAGTTTAACAGGCTTGAACACTGAAGCTTTCTTT,CASSLTGLNTEAFF
-,TRBJ1-2,-,TRBV6-5,TGTGCCAGCAGTTACTCGATGTCTAGCTATGGCTACACCTTC,CASSYSMSSYGYTF
-,TRBJ2-3,-,TRBV13,TGTGCCAGCAGCTCACTTTCCAGAAGCGGGTCAGACAGCACAGATACGCAGTATTTT,CASSSLSRSGSDSTDTQYF
TRBD1,TRBJ2-1,-,TRBV19,TGTGCCAGTAGTCTGACAGGGCGCTTAGCCTACAATGAGCAGTTCTTC,CASSLTGRLAYNEQFF
-,TRBJ1-3,-,TRBV4-3,TGCGCCAGCAGCCAAGAATTGCAGAGCTCTGGAAACACCATATATTTT,CASSQELQSSGNTIYF
-,TRBJ1-1,-,TRBV7-7,TGTGCTAGCAGCCCCGGGGGCAGGAACACTGAAGCTTTCTTT,CASSPGGRNTEAFF
TRBD2,TRBJ2-1,-,TRBV13,TGTGCCAGCAGCACTCTGACTAGCGGGGGTTACAATGAGCAGTTCTTC,CASSTLTSGGYNEQFF
-,TRBJ1-1,-,TRBV28,TGTGCCAGCGGGTCCGTGTGGACTGAAGCTTTCTTT,CASGSVWTEAFF
-,TRBJ2-3,-,TRBV10-3,TGTGCCATCAGTGGGGGAGATACGCAGTATTTT,CAISGGDTQYF
-,TRBJ1-5,-,TRBV30,TGTGCCTGGAGTGTGCACGTGTTGGGCAATCAGCCCCAGCATTTT,CAWSVHVLGNQPQHF
TRBD2,TRBJ2-1,-,TRBV19,TGTGCCAGTAGCCCAGTGTGGCGGGGGGGCCAATATGAGCAGTTCTTC,CASSPVWRGGQYEQFF
-,TRBJ1-2,-,TRBV19,TGTGCCAGTACCACTTCTACGAGGGGCTACACCTTC,CASTTSTRGYTF
-,TRBJ2-1,-,TRBV27,TGTGCCAGCAGTTTTCTCGGGGCTCAAGGAAATGAGCAGTTCTTC,CASSFLGAQGNEQFF
-,TRBJ1-3,-,TRBV29-1,TGCAGCGTTGAAGTGGGGGGGACACCTGGAAACACCATATATTTT,CSVEVGGTPGNTIYF
-,TRBJ2-5,-,TRBV18,TGTGCCAGCTCACGGCTCCAAGAGACCCAGTACTTC,CASSRLQETQYF
TRBD2,TRBJ2-2,-,TRBV27,TGTGCCAGCAGTCGATGGACTAGCGGGGGCACCGGGGAGCTGTTTTTT,CASSRWTSGGTGELFF
-,TRBJ2-7,-,TRBV11-2,TGTGCCAGCAGCTTCCCGAGAATCTACGAGCAGTACTTC,CASSFPRIYEQYF
-,TRBJ2-7,-,TRBV27,TGTGCCAGCAGTTTTGGCCAGACCTACGAGCAGTACTTC,CASSFGQTYEQYF
TRBD1,TRBJ1-5,-,TRBV2,TGTGCCAGCAGTGCGATGGGGACAGGGGGCAATCAGCCCCAGCATTTT,CASSAMGTGGNQPQHF
-,TRBJ1-2,-,TRBV7-3,TGTGCCAGCAGCCCCGGGGCGGGCGGCTTCTATGGCTACACCTTC,CASSPGAGGFYGYTF
-,TRBJ2-2,-,TRBV5-1,TGCGCCAGCAGCTTGAACACCGGGGAGCTGTTTTTT,CASSLNTGELFF
TRBD1,TRBJ2-7,-,TRBV2,TGTGCCAGCAGTGTCGGGACAGGCAACCACGAGCAGTACTTC,CASSVGTGNHEQYF
-,TRBJ2-1,-,TRBV2,TGTGCCAGCAGTCTGGGGGCCAGGGAGGTCAATGAGCAGTTCTTC,CASSLGAREVNEQFF
-,TRBJ1-5,-,TRBV6-6,TGTGCCAGCAGGGGGGCCCATTTCAATCAGCCCCAGCATTTT,CASRGAHFNQPQHF
-,TRBJ1-6,-,TRBV27,TGTGCCAGCACCTTGGGCAGGGGATTGGATTCACCCCTCCACTTT,CASTLGRGLDSPLHF
TRBD2,TRBJ2-7,-,TRBV28,TGTGCCAGCACCGAGCGGGGCTACGAGCAGTACTTC,CASTERGYEQYF
TRBD1,TRBJ2-7,-,TRBV7-9,TGTGCCAGCAGCACCCCACAGGGGAGAGGCCTCTACGAGCAGTACTTC,CASSTPQGRGLYEQYF
-,TRBJ2-2,few,TRBV18,TGTGCCAGCTCATCGGGACAGAACACCGGGGAGCTGTTTTTT,CASSSGQNTGELFF
-,TRBJ1-2,-,TRBV19,TGTGCCAGTAGTGAGTTGGGAGCTAACTATGGCTACACCTTC,CASSELGANYGYTF
-,TRBJ2-3,-,TRBV4-1,TGCGCCAGCAGCCAAGGGTTACCAGATACGCAGTATTTT,CASSQGLPDTQYF
-,TRBJ2-1,once,TRBV6-5,TGTGCCAGCAGTTTTCGGCCATCAAACAATGAGCAGTTCTTC,CASSFRPSNNEQFF
TRBD1,TRBJ1-2,-,TRBV28,TGTGCCAGCAGCCCTACGACAGGGGGACATGGCTACACCTTC,CASSPTTGGHGYTF
-,TRBJ1-5,-,TRBV6-6,TGTGCCAGCAGTTATGGACGAAGCAATCAGCCCCAGCATTTT,CASSYGRSNQPQHF
-,TRBJ1-5,-,TRBV28,TGTGCCAGCAGTCCCCAGGGGAACAGGGCGGTCAATCAGCCCCAGCATTTT,CASSPQGNRAVNQPQHF
-,TRBJ2-3,-,TRBV27,TGTGCCAGCAGCTTAAGGTGGGGAACAGATACGCAGTATTTT,CASSLRWGTDTQYF
TRBD2,TRBJ2-7,-,TRBV10-2,TGCGCCAGCAGTGATAGACTAGCGGGAATCGACGAGCAGTACTTC,CASSDRLAGIDEQYF
-,TRBJ2-2,-,TRBV27,TGTGCCAGCAGTTTTTCCCCATGGCGGAAAGGGGCCGGGGAGCTGTTTTTT,CASSFSPWRKGAGELFF
TRBD2,TRBJ2-3,-,TRBV10-3,TGTGCCATCAGCCGAGGACTAGCGGGAGGCGCTTTTGACCCAGATACGCAGTATTTT,CAISRGLAGGAFDPDTQYF
-,TRBJ2-1,-,TRBV27,TGTGCCGCCGGGATACTTGCCAATGAGCAGTTCTTC,CAAGILANEQFF
-,TRBJ1-2,once,TRBV5-1,TGCGCCAGCAGCCCCTGGACGGCAGTAGACGGTGGCTACACCTTC,CASSPWTAVDGGYTF
-,TRBJ2-7,-,TRBV7-2,TGTGCCAGCAGCTTTAGCGGAGCCTCCTACGAGCAGTACTTC,CASSFSGASYEQYF
-,TRBJ2-1,-,TRBV29-1,TGCAGCGTGGCTCCGCGGTCGTCGTATGAGCAGTTCTTC,CSVAPRSSYEQFF